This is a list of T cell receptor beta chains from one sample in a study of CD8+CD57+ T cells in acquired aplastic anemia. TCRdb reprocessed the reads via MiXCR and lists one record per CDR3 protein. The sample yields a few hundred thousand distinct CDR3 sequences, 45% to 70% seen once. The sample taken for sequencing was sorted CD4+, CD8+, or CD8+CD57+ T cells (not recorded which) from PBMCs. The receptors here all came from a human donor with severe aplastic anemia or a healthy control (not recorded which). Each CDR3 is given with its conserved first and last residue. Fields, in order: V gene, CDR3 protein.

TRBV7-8 CASSADRVVRGYTF
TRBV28 CASILAGGLGNEQFF
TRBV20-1 CSAYYRNSNQPQHF
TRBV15 CATSSPLWGYNSPLHF
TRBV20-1 CSALGQGDEQYF
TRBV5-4 CASSLAGSYNSPLHF
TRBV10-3 CAIRGGAGNEQFF
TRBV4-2 CASSQGGLAFF
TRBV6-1 CASSELGQGNSPLHF
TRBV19 CASSNMGLAGDTQYF
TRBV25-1 CASSPSGNTQYF
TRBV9 CASSVDRPPEAFF
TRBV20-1 CSAILSTGPNNQPQHF
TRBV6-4 CASRETGVEQFF
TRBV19 CASSTGTREQYF
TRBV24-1 CAATGISQPQHF
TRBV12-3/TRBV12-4 CASSGQPGRLGGYTF
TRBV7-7 CASSPGRGLQETQYF
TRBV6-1 CASTLAGGAGSVFGYTF
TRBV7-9 CASSLSSPGELFF
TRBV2 CPSSAARDYLLAQYF
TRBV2 CASSDSENRDTQYF
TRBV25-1 CASSEYSAVKGEAFF
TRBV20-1 CSVRSRSYNSPLHF
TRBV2 CASRKSGRETQYF
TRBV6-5 CASSEPLLKTQYF
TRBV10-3 CAISESSDRDGYTF
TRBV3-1 CASSRGQTNYGYTF
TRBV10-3 CAISAPGQGVEAFF
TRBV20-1 CSAVDREYEAFF
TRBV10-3 CAISGALETQYF
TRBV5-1 CASSLGLASLRGMSYEQYF